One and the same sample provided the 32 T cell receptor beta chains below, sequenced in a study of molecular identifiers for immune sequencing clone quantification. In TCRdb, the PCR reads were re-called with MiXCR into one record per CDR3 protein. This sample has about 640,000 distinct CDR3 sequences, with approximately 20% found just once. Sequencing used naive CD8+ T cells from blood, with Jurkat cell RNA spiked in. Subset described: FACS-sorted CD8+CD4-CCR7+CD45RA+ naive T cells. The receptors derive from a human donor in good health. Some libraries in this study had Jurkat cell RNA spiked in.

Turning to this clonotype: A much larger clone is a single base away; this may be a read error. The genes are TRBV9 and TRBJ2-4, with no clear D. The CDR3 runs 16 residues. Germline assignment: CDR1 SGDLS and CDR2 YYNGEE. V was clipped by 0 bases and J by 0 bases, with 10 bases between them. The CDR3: CASSVEGKPAKNIQYF. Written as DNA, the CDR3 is TGTGCCAGCAGCGTAGAAGGGAAGCCAGCCAAAAACATTCAGTACTTC.

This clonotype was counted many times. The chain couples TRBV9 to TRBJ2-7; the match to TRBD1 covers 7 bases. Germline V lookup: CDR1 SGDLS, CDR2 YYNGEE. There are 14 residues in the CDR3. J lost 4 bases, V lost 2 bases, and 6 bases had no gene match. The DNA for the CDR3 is TGTGCCAGCAGCGTCCGGGACAGCCCATACGAGCAGTACTTC. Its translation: CASSVRDSPYEQYF.

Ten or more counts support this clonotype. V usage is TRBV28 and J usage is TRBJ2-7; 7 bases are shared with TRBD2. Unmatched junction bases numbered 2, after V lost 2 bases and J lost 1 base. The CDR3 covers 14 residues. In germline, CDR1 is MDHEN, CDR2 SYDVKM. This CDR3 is CASSLRGESYEQYF. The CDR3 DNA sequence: TGTGCCAGCAGTTTACGGGGGGAGTCCTACGAGCAGTACTTC.

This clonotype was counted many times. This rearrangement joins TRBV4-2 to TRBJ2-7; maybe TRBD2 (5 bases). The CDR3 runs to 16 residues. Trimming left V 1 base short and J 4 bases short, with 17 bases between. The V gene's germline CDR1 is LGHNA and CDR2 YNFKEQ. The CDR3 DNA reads TGTGCCAGCAGCCAAGCCAAAATGCCTCCGGGGTACGAGCAGTACTTC. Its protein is CASSQAKMPPGYEQYF.

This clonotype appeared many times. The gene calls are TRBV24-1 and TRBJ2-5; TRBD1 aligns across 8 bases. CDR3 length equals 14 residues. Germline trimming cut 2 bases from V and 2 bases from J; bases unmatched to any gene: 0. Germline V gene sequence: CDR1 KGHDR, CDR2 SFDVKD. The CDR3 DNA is TGTGCCACCAGTGATTGGGACAGGCAAGAGACCCAGTACTTC. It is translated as CATSDWDRQETQYF.

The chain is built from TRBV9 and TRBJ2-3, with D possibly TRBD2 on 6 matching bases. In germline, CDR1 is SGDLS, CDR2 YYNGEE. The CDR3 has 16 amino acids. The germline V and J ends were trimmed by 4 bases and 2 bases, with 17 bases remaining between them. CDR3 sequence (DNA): TGTGCCAGCAGCCCCACTCGGGACTTCCCCACAGATACGCAGTATTTT. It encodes CASSPTRDFPTDTQYF.

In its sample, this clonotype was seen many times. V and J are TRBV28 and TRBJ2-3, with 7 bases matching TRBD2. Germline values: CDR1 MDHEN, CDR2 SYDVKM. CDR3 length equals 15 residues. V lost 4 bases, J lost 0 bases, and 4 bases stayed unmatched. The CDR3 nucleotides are TGTGCCAGCAGTTCGACTAGCAGGAGCACAGATACGCAGTATTTT. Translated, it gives CASSSTSRSTDTQYF.

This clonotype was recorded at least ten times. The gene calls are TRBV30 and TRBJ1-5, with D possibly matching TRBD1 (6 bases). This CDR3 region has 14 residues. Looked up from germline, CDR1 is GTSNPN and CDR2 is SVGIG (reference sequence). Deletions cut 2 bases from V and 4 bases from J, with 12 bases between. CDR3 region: CAWSPDSGNQPQHF. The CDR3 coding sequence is TGTGCCTGGAGTCCGGACAGTGGTAATCAGCCCCAGCATTTT. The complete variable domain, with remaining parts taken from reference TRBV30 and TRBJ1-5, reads SQTIHQWPATLVQPVGSPLSLECTVEGTSNPNLYWYRQAAGRGLQLLFYSVGIGQISSEVPQNLSASRPQDRQFILSSKKLLLSDSGFYLCAWSPDSGNQPQHFGDGTRLSIL.

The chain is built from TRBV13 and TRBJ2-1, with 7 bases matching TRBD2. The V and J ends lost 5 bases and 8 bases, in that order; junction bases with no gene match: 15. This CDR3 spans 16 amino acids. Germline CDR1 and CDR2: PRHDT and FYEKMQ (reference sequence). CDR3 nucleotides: TGTGCCAGCAGCACCCCGACTAGCTCCGATTTCGATGAGCAGTTCTTC. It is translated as CASSTPTSSDFDEQFF. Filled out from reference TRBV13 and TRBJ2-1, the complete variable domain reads AAGVIQSPRHLIKEKRETATLKCYPIPRHDTVYWYQQGPGQDPQFLISFYEKMQSDKGSIPDRFSAQQFSDYHSELNMSSLELGDSALYFCASSTPTSSDFDEQFFGPGTRLTVL.

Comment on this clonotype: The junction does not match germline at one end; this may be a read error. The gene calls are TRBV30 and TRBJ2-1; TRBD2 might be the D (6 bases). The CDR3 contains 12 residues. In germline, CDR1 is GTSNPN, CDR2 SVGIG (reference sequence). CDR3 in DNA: TGTACCTGGAGTGTAGGAGGGGCAGTACAGTTCTTC. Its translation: CTWSVGGAVQFF. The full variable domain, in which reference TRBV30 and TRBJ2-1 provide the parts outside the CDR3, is SQTIHQWPATLVQPVGSPLSLECTVEGTSNPNLYWYRQAAGRGLQLLFYSVGIGQISSEVPQNLSASRPQDRQFILSSKKLLLSDSGFYLCTWSVGGAVQFFGPGTRLTVL.

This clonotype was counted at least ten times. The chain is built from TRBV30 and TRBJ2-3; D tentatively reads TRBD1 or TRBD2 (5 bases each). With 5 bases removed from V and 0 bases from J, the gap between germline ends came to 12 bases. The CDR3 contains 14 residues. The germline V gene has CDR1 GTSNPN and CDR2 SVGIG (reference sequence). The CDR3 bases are TGTGCCTGGGGGGACGTTGCTAGCACAGATACGCAGTATTTT. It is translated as CAWGDVASTDTQYF.

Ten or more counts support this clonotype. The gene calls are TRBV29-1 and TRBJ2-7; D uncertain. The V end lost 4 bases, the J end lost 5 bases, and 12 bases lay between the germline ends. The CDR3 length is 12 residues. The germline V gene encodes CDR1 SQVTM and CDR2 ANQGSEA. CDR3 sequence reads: CSVGSPANEQYF. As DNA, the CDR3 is TGCAGCGTTGGTTCGCCGGCGAACGAGCAGTACTTC.

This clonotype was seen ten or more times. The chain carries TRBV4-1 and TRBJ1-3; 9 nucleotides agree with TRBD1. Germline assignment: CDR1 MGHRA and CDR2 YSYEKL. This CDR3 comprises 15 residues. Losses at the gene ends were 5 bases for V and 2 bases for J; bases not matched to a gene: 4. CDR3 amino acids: CASSSGTGTGNTIYF. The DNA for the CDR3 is TGCGCCAGCAGCTCCGGGACAGGGACTGGAAACACCATATATTTT.

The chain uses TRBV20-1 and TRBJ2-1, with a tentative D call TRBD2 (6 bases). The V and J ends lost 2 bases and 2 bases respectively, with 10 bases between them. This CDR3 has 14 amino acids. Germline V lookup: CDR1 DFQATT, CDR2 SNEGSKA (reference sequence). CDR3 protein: CSARWTTTYNEQFF. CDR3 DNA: TGCAGTGCTAGATGGACTACCACCTACAATGAGCAGTTCTTC.

Here the CDR3 DNA reads TGCGCCAGCAGCCAAGATGTTTTAAGGCAGAGTGAAGCTTTCTTT. Translated: CASSQDVLRQSEAFF. V and J are TRBV4-3 and TRBJ1-1; D is unclear. The CDR3 runs to 15 residues. V was trimmed by 0 bases and J by 7 bases, leaving 15 bases between them. Germline values: CDR1 LGHNA, CDR2 YSLEER.

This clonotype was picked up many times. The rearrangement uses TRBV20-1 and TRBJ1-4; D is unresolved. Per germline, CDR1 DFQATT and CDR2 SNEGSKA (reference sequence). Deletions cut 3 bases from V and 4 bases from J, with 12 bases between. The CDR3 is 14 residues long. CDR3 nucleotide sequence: TGCAGTGCTAGTATGGAGGCGGGTAATGAAAAACTGTTTTTT. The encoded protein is CSASMEAGNEKLFF.

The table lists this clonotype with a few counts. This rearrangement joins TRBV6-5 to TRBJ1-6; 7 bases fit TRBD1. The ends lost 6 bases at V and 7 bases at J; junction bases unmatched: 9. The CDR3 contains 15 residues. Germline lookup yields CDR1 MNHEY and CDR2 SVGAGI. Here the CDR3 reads CASRGQDVGNSPLHF. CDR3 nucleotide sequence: TGTGCCAGCAGAGGACAGGACGTGGGGAATTCACCCCTCCACTTT.

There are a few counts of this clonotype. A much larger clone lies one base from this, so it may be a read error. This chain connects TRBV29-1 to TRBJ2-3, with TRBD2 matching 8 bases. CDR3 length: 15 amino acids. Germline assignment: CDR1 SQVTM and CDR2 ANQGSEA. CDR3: CSVVFLSGGTGTQYF. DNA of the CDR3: TGCAGCGTTGTTTTTCTGAGCGGGGGCACAGGTACGCAGTATTTT.

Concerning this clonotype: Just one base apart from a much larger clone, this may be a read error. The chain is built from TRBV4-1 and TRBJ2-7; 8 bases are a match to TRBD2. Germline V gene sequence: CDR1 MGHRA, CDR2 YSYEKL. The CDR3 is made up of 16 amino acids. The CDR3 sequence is CASSQDGAGESCEQYF. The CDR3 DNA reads TGCGCCAGCAGCCAAGATGGAGCGGGGGAGTCCTGCGAGCAGTACTTC.

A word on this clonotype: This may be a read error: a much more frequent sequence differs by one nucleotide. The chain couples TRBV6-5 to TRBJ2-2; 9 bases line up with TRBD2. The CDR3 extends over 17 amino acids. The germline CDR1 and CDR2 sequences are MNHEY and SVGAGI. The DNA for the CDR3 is TGTGTCAGCAGTTACTCGATAGGGCTAGCGGGAACCGGGGAGCTGTTTTTT. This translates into CVSSYSIGLAGTGELFF.

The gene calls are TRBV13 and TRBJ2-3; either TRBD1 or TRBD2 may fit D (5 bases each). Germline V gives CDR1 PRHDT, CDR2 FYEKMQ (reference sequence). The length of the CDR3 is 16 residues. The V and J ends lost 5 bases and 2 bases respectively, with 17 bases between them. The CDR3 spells CASSVPGRRNTDTQYF. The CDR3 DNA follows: TGTGCCAGCAGCGTCCCGGGACGGAGGAACACAGATACGCAGTATTTT.

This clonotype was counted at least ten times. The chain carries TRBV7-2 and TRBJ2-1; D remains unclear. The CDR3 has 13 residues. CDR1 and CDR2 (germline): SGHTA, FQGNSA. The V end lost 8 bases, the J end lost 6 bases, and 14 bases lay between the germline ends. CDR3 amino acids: CASGVSTINEQFF. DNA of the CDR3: TGTGCCAGCGGAGTTTCGACGATCAATGAGCAGTTCTTC. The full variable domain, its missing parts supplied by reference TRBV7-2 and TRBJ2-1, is GAGVSQSPSNKVTEKGKDVELRCDPISGHTALYWYRQSLGQGLEFLIYFQGNSAPDKSGLPSDRFSAERTGGSVSTLTIQRTQQEDSAVYLCASGVSTINEQFFGPGTRLTVL.

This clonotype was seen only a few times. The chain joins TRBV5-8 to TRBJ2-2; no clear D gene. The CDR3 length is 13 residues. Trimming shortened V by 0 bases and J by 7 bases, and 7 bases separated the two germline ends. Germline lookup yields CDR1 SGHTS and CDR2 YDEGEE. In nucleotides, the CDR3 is TGTGCCAGCAGCTTGGATGGGAACGGGGAGCTGTTTTTT. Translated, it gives CASSLDGNGELFF. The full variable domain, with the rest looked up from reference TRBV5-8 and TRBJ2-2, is EAGVTQSPTHLIKTRGQQATLRCSPISGHTSVYWYQQALGLGLQFLLWYDEGEERNRGNFPPRFSGRQFPNYSSELNVNALELEDSALYLCASSLDGNGELFFGEGSRLTVL.

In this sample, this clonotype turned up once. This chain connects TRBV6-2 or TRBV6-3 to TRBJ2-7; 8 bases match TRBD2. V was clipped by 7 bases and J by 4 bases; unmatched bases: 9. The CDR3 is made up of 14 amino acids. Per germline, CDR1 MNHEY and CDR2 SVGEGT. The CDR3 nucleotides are TGTGCCAGCACCCGACCGCCGGGGGGGTACGAGCAGTACTTC. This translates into CASTRPPGGYEQYF.

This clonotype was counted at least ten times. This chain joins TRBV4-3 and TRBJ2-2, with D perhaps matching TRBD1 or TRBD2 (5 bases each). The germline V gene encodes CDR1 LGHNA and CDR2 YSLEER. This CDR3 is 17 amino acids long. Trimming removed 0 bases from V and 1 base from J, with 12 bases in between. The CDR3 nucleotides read TGCGCCAGCAGCCAAGATCGAGGGCAGGGGAACACCGGGGAGCTGTTTTTT. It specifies CASSQDRGQGNTGELFF.

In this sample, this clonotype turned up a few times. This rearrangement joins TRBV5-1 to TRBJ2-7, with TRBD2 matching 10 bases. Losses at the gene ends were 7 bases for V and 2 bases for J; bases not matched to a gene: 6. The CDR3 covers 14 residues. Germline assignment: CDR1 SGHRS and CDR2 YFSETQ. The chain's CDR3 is CASQTSGATYEQYF. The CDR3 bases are TGCGCCAGCCAAACTAGCGGGGCCACCTACGAGCAGTACTTC.

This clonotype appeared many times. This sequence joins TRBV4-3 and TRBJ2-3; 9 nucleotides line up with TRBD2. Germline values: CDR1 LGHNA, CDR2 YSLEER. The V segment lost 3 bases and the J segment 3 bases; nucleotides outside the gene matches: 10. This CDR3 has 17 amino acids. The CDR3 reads CASSQRIAGDRTDTQYF. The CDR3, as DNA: TGCGCCAGCAGCCAGAGGATAGCGGGGGATCGGACAGATACGCAGTATTTT.

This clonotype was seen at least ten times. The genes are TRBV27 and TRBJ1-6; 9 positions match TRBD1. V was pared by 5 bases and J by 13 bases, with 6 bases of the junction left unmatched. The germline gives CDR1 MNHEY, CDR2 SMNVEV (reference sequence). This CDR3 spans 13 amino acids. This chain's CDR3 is CASSPRQGVPLHF. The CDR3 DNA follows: TGTGCCAGCAGTCCACGACAGGGGGTCCCCCTCCACTTT.

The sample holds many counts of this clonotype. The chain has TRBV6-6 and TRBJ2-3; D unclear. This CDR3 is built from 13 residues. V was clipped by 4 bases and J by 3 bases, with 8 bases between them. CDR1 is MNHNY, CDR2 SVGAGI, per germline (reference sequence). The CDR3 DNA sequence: TGTGCCAGCAGTTGGGTTCCGACAGATACGCAGTATTTT. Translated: CASSWVPTDTQYF.

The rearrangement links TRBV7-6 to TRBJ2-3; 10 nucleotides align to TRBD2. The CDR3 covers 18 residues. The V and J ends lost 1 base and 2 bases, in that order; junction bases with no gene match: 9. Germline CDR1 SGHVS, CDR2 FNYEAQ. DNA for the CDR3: TGTGCCAGCAGCTTAGATAGTAGCGGGGGGATCTTCACAGATACGCAGTATTTT. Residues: CASSLDSSGGIFTDTQYF.

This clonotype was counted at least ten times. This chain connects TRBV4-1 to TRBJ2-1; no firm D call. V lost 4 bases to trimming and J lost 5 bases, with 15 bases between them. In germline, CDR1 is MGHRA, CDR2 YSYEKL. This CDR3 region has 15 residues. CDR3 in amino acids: CASSPQLGRNNEQFF. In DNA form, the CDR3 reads TGCGCCAGCAGCCCCCAGCTCGGCAGAAACAATGAGCAGTTCTTC.

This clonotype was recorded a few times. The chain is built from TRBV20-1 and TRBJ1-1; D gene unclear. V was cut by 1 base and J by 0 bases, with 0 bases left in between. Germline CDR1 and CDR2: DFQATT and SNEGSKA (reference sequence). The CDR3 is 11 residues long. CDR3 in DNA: TGCAGTGCTAGAGTGAACACTGAAGCTTTCTTT. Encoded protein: CSARVNTEAFF.